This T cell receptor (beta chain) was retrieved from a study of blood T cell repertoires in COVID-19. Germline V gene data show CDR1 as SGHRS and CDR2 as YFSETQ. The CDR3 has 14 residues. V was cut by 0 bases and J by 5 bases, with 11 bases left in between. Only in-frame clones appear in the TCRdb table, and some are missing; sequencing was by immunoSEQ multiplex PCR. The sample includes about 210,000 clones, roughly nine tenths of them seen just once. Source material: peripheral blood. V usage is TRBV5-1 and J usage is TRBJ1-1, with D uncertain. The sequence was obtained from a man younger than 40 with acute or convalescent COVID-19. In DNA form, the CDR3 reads TGCGCCAGCAGCTTGGCCCGCGAGAGGACTGAAGCTTTCTTT. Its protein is CASSLARERTEAFF.